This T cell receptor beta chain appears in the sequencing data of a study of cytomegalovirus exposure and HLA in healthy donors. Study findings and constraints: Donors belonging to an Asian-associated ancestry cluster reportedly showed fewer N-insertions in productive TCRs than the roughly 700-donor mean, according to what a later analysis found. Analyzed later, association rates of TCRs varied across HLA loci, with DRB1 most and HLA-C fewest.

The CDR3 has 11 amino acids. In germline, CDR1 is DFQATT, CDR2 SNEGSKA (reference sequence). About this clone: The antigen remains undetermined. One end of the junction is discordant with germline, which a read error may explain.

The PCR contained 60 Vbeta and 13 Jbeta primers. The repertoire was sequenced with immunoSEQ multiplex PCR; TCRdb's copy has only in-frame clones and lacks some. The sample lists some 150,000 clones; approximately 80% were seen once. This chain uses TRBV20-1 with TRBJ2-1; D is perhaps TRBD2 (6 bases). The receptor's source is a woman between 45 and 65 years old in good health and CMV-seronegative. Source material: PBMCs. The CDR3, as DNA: TGCAGTGCTAGTGAGGGACTGGGTAGGGTCTTC. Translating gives CSASEGLGRVF.